A single sample gave rise to the 3 T cell receptor beta chains below, sequenced in a study of blood T cells in healthy people across ages. A J-beta primer mix and a sample-barcoded 5' primer were used in a second PCR of about 6 to 12 cycles. TCRdb recomputed calls from the 5' RACE reads with MiXCR, one row per CDR3 protein. The table has more than 650,000 distinct CDR3 sequences, 22% seen once. Sequenced input: blood. The origin of the receptors is a man between 70 and 80 years old in good health.

The CDR3 here is CASSPGGDGNTIYF. The DNA of the CDR3 is TGTGCCAGCAGCCCAGGGGGGGATGGAAACACCATATATTTT. The J gene is TRBJ1-3, the V gene TRBV12-3 or TRBV12-4; 7 bases line up with TRBD1. The CDR3 loop spans 14 amino acids. J gave up 3 bases and V 6 bases, and 5 bases lay outside the gene matches.

This clonotype was seen a handful of times. A read error may account for a junction end that differs from germline. The chain has TRBV4-1 and TRBJ2-6, with TRBD1 matching over 8 bases. Germline V gene lookup returns CDR1 MGHRA and CDR2 YSYEKL. The CDR3 consists of 18 residues. CDR3 loop: CARSQAETGASGANVLTF. CDR3 coding DNA: TGCGCCCGCAGCCAAGCGGAGACAGGGGCCTCTGGGGCCAACGTCCTGACTTTC.

J is TRBJ1-1 and V is TRBV5-1; D is ambiguous. Germline loops: CDR1 SGHRS, CDR2 YFSETQ. The V end lost 1 base, the J end lost 1 base, and 11 bases lay between the germline ends. The CDR3 has 15 amino acids. The CDR3 nucleotides are TGCGCCAGCAGCTTGCCAAACCAGGCGAACACTGAAGCTTTCTTT. The encoded protein is CASSLPNQANTEAFF.